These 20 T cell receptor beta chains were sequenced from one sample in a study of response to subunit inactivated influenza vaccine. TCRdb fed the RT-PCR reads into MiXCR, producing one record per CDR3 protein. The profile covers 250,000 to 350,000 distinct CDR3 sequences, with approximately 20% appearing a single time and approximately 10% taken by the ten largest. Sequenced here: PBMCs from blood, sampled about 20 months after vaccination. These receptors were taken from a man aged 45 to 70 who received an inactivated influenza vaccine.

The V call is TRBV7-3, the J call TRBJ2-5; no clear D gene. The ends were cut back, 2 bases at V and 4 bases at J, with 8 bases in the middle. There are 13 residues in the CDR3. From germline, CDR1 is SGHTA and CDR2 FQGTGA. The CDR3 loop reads CASSLWGLETQYF. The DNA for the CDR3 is TGTGCCAGCAGCTTATGGGGATTAGAGACCCAGTACTTC.

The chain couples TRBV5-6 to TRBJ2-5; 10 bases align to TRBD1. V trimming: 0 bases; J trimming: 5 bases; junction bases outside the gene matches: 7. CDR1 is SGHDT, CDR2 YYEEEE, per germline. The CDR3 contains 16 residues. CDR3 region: CASSLARTGGDETQYF. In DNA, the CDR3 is TGTGCCAGCAGCTTGGCCCGGACAGGGGGGGATGAGACCCAGTACTTC.

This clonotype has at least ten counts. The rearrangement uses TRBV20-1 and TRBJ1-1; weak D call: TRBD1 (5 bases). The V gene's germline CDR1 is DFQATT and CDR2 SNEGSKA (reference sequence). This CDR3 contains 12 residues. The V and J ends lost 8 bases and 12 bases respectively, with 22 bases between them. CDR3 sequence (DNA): TGCAGTCTCCTATGGCGGGGGAAAGGGTCTTTCTTT. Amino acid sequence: CSLLWRGKGSFF.

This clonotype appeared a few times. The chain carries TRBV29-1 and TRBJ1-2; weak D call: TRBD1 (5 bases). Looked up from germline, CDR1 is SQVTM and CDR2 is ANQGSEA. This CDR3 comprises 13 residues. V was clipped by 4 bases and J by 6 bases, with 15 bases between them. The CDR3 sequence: CSVVDNLGDGYTF. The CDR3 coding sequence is TGCAGCGTTGTGGACAACCTGGGGGATGGCTACACCTTC.

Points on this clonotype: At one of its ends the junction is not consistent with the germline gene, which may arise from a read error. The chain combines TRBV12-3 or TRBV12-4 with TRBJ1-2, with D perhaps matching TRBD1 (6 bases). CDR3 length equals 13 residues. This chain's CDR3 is CASGGQNNYGCTF. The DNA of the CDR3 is TGTGCCAGCGGCGGACAGAATAACTATGGCTGCACCTTC.

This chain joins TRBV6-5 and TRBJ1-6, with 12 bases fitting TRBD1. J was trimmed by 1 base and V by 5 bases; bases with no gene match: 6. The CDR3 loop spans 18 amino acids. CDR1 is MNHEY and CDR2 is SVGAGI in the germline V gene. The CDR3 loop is CASSHGTGGGSYNSPLHF. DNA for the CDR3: TGTGCCAGCAGTCACGGGACAGGGGGCGGATCCTATAATTCACCCCTCCACTTT.

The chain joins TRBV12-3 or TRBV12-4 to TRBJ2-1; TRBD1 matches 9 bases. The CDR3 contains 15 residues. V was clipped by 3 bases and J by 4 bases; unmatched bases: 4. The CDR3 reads CASSFGQGYYNEQFF. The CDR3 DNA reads TGTGCCAGCAGTTTTGGACAGGGGTATTACAATGAGCAGTTCTTC.

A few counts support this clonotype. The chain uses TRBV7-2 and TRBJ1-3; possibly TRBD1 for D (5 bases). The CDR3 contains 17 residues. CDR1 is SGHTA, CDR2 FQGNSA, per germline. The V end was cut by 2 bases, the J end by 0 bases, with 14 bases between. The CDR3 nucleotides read TGTGCCAGCAGCTTACGGGGGGGGGATCTCTCTGGAAACACCATATATTTT. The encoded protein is CASSLRGGDLSGNTIYF.

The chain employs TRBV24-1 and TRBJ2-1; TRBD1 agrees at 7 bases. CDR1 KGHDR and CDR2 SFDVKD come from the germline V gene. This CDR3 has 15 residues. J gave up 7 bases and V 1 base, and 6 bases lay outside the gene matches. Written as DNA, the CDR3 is TGTGCCACCAGTGATTTTACAGGGGCCACGAATGAGCAGTTCTTC. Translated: CATSDFTGATNEQFF.

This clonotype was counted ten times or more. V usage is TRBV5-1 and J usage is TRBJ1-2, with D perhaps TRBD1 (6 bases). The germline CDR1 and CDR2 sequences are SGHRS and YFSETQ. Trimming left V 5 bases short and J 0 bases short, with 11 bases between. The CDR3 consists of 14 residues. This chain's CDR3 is CASREDSTNYGYTF. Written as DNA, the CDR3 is TGCGCCAGCAGAGAGGACAGTACTAACTATGGCTACACCTTC.

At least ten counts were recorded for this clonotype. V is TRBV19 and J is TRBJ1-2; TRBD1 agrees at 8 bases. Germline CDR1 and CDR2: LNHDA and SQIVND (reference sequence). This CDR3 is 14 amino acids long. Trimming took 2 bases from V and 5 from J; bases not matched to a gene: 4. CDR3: CASSISTGAYGYTF. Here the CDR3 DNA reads TGTGCCAGTAGTATATCGACAGGGGCGTATGGCTACACCTTC.

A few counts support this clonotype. The CDR3: CASSPGTETEAFF. CDR3 in DNA: TGTGCCAGCAGCCCCGGGACAGAAACTGAAGCTTTCTTT. The chain is built from TRBV7-3 and TRBJ1-1; 7 bases line up with TRBD1. CDR3 length: 13 residues. CDR1 and CDR2 (germline): SGHTA, FQGTGA. The V segment lost 5 bases and the J segment 5 bases; nucleotides outside the gene matches: 5.

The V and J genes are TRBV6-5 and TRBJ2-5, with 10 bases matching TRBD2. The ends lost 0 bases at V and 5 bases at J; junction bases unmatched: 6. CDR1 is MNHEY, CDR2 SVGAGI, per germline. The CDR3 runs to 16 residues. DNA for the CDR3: TGTGCCAGCAGTTACTCGTTCGTAGCGGGAGGTGAGACCCAGTACTTC. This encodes CASSYSFVAGGETQYF.

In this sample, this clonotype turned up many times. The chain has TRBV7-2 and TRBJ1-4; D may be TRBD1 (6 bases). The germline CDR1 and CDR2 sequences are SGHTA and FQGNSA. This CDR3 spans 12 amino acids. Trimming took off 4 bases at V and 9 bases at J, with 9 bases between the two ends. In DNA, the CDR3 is TGTGCCAGCAGCTCAACAGGGCAAAAACTGTTTTTT. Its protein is CASSSTGQKLFF.

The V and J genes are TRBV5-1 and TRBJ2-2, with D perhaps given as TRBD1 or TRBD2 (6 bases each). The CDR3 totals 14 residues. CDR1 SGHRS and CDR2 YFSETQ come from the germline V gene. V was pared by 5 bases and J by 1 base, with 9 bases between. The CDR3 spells CASRRGQNTGELFF. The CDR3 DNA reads TGCGCCAGCAGGCGGGGACAGAACACCGGGGAGCTGTTTTTT.

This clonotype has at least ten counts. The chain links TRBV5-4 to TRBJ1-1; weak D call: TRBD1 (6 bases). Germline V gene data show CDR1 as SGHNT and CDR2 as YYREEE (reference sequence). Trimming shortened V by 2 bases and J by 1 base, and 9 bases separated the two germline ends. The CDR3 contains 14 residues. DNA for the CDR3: TGTGCCAGCAGCTTAACAGGGACGAACACTGAAGCTTTCTTT. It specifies CASSLTGTNTEAFF.

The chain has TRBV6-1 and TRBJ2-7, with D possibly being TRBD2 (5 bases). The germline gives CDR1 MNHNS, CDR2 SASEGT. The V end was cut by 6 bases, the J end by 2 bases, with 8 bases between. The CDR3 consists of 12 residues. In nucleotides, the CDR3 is TGTGCCAGCAGGGACTCCCCCTACGAGCAGTACTTC. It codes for CASRDSPYEQYF.

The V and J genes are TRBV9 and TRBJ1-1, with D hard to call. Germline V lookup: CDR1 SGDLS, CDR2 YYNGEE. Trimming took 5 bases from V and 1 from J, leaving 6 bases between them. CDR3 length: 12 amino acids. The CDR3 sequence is CASRGTNTEAFF. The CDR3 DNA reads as TGTGCCAGCAGGGGAACGAACACTGAAGCTTTCTTT.

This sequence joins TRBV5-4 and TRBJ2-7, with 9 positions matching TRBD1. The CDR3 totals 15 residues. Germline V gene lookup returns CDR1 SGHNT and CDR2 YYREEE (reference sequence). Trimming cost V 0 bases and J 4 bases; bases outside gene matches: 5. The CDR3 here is CASSLARTGVYEQYF. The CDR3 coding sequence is TGTGCCAGCAGCTTGGCCCGGACAGGGGTATACGAGCAGTACTTC.

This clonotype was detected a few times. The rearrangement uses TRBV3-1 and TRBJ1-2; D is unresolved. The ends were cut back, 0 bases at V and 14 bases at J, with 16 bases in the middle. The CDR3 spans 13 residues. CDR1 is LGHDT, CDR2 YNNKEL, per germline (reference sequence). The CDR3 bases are TGTGCCAGCAGCCAAGATCTCTCCAGTTCTGGGACCTTC. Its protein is CASSQDLSSSGTF.